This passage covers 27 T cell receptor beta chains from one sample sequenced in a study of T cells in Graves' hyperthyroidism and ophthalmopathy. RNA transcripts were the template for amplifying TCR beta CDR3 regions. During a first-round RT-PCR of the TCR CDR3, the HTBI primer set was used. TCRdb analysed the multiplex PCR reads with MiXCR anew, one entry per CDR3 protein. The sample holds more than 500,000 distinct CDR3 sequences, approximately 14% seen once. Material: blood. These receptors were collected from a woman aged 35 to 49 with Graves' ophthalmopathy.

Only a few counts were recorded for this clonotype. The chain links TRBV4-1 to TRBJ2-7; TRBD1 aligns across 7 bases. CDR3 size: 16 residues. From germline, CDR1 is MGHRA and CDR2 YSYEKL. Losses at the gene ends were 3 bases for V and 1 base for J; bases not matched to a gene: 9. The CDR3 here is CASSQGIWDRSYEQYF. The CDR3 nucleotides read TGCGCCAGCAGCCAGGGGATTTGGGACAGATCCTACGAGCAGTACTTC.

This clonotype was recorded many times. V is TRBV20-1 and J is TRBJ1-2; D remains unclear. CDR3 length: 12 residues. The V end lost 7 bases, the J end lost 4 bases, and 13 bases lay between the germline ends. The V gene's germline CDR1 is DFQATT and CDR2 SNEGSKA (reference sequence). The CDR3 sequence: CSGGVEFYGYTF. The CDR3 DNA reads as TGCAGTGGAGGAGTGGAGTTCTATGGCTACACCTTC.

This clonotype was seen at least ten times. The CDR3 bases are TGTGCCACCAGTGATTTATTCCAGGGGGACACCGGGGAGCTGTTTTTT. Protein sequence: CATSDLFQGDTGELFF. This chain connects TRBV24-1 to TRBJ2-2; TRBD1 matches 7 bases. The CDR3 runs 16 residues. CDR1 and CDR2 (germline): KGHDR, SFDVKD. J lost 3 bases, V lost 1 base, and 4 bases had no gene match.

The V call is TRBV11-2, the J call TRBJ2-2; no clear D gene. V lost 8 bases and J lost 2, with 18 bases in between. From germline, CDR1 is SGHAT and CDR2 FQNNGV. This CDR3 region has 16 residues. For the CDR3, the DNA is TGTGCCAGCTCACCTAATCCAGCCATAAACACCGGGGAGCTGTTTTTT. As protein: CASSPNPAINTGELFF.

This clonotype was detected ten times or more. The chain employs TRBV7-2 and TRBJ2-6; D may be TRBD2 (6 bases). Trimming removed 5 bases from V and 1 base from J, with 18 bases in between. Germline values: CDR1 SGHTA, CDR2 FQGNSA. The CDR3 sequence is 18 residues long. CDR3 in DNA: TGTGCCAGCAGCCGGGAGCCAAAGGGGTGGTCTGGGGCCAACGTCCTGACTTTC. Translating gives CASSREPKGWSGANVLTF.

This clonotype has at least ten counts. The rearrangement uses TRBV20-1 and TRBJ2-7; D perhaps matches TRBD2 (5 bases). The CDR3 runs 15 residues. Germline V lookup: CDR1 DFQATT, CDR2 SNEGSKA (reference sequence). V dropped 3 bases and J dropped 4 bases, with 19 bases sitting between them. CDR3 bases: TGCAGTGCTAGGAGGCTCCTAGCCCCAAGTTACGAGCAGTACTTC. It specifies CSARRLLAPSYEQYF.

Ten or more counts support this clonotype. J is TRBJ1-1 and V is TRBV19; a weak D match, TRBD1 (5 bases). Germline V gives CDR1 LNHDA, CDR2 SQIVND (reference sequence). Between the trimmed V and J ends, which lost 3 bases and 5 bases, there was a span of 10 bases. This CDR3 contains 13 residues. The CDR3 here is CASSIRVWTEAFF. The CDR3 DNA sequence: TGTGCCAGTAGTATCAGGGTCTGGACTGAAGCTTTCTTT.

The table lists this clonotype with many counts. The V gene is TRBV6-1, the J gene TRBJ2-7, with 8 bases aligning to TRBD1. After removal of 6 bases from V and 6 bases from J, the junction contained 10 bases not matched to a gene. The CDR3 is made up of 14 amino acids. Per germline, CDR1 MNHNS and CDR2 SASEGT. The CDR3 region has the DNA TGTGCCAGCAGGAGAAGACAGGGGTACGTCGAGCAGTACTTC. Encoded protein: CASRRRQGYVEQYF.

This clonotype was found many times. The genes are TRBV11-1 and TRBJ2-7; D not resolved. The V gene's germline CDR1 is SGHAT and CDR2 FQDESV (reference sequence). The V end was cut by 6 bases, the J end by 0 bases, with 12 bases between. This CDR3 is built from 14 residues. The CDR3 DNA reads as TGTGCCAGCAGTCATACAATGAGCTCCTACGAGCAGTACTTC. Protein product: CASSHTMSSYEQYF.

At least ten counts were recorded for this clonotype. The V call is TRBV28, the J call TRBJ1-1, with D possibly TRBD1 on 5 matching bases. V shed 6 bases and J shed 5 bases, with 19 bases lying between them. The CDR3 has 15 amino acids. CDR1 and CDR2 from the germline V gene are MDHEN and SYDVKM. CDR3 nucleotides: TGTGCCAGCAGCCTTGGGGTGGGGGGGGGTACTGAAGCTTTCTTT. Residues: CASSLGVGGGTEAFF.

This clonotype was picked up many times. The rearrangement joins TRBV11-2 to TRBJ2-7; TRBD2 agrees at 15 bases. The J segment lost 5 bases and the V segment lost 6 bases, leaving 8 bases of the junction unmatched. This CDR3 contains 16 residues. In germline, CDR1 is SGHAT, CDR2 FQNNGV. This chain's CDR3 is CASRQTGTSGRNEQYF. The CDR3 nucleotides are TGTGCCAGCAGACAGACCGGGACTAGCGGGAGGAACGAGCAGTACTTC.

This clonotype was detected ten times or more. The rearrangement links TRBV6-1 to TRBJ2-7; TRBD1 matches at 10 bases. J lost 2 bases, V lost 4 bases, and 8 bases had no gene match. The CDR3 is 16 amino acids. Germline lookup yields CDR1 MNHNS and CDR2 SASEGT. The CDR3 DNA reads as TGTGCCAGCAGTGCCGAAGCCGGGACAGGGGCCTACGAGCAGTACTTC. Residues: CASSAEAGTGAYEQYF.

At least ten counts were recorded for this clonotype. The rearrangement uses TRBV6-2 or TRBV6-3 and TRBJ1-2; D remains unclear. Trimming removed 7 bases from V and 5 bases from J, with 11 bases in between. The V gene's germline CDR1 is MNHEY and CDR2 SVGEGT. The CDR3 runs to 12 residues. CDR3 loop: CASTVTGYGYTF. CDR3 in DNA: TGTGCCAGCACAGTTACCGGTTATGGCTACACCTTC.

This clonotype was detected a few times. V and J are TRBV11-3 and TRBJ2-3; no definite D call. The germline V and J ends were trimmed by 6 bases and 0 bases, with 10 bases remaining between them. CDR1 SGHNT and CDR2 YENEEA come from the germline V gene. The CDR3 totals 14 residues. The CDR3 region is CASSQSRSTDTQYF. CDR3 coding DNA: TGTGCCAGCAGTCAAAGTCGAAGCACAGATACGCAGTATTTT.

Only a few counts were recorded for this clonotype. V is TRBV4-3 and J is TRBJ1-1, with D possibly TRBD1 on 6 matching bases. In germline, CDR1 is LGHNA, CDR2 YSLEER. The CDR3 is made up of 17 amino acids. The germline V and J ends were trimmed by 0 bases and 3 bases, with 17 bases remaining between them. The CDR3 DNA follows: TGCGCCAGCAGCCAAGATATGGAAACAGGGTCTGACACTGAAGCTTTCTTT. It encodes CASSQDMETGSDTEAFF.

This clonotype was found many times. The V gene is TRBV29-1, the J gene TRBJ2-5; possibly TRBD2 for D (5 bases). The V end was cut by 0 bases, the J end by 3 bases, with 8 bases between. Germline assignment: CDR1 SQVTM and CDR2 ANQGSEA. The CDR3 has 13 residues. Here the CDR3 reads CSVEDPGKETQYF. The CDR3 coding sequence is TGCAGCGTTGAAGATCCCGGGAAAGAGACCCAGTACTTC.

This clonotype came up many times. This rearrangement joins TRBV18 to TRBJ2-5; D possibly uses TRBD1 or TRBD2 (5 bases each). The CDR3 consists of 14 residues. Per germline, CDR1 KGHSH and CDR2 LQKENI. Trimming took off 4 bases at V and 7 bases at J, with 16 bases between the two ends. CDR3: CASSRDPSQGTQYF. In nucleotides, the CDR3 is TGTGCCAGCTCACGGGACCCATCCCAGGGGACCCAGTACTTC.

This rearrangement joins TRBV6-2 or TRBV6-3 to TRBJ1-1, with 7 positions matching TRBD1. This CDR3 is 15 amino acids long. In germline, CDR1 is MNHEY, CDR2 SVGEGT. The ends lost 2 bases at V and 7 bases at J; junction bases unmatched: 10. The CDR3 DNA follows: TGTGCCAGCAGTTACCCACCCGCAAGACAGGGTGAAGCTTTCTTT. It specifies CASSYPPARQGEAFF.

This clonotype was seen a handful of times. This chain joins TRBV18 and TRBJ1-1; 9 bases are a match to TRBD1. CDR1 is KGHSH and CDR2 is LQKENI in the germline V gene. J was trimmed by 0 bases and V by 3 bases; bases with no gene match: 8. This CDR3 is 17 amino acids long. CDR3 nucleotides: TGTGCCAGCTCACCGCCGATACAGGGGGCTTTGAACACTGAAGCTTTCTTT. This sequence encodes CASSPPIQGALNTEAFF.

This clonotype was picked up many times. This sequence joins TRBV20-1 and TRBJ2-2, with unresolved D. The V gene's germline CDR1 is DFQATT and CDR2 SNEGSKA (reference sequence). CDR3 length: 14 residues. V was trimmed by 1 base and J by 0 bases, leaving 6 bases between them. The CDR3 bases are TGCAGTGCTAGAGCCGGCTCGAACACCGGGGAGCTGTTTTTT. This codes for CSARAGSNTGELFF.

The CDR3 nucleotides read TGCAGTGCTAGAGACTGGGACAGGGGAGGGGAACTGTTTTTT. Its translation: CSARDWDRGGELFF. This sequence joins TRBV20-1 and TRBJ1-4; TRBD1 aligns across 10 bases. After removal of 0 bases from V and 12 bases from J, the junction contained 7 bases not matched to a gene. The CDR3 spans 14 residues. Germline V gene sequence: CDR1 DFQATT, CDR2 SNEGSKA (reference sequence).

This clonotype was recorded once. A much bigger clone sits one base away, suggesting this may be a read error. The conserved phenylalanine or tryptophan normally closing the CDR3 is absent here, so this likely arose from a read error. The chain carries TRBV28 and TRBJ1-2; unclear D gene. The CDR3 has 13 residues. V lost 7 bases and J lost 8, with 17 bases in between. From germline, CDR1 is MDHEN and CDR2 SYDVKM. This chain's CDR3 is CASNWHGLVGYTL. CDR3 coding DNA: TGTGCCAGCAATTGGCATGGGTTGGTAGGCTACACCCTC.

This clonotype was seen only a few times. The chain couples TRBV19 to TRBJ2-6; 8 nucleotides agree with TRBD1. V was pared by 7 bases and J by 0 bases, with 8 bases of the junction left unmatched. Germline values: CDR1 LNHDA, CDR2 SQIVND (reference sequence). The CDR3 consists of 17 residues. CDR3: CASTGGTGLSGANVLTF. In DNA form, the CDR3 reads TGTGCCAGTACTGGAGGGACAGGTCTCTCTGGGGCCAACGTCCTGACTTTC.

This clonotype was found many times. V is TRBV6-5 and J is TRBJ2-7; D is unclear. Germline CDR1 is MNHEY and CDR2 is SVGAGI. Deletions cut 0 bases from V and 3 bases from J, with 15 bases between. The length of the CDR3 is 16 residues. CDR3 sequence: CASSYSETEEIYEQYF. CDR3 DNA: TGTGCCAGCAGTTACTCCGAGACGGAAGAGATCTACGAGCAGTACTTC.

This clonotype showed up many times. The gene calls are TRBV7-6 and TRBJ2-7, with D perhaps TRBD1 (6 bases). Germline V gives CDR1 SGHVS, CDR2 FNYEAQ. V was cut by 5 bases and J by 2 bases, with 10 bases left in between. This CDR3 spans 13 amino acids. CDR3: CASSAGVTYEQYF. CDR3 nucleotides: TGTGCCAGCAGCGCAGGGGTTACCTACGAGCAGTACTTC.

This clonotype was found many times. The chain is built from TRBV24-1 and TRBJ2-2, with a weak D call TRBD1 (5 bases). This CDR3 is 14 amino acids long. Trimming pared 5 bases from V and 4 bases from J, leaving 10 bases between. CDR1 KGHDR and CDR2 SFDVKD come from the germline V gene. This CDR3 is CATSGREATGELFF. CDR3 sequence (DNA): TGTGCCACCAGTGGCAGGGAAGCCACCGGGGAGCTGTTTTTT.

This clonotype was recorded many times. The CDR3 DNA sequence: TGTGCCAGCAGTTATTGGGAGGGGACTTACGAGCAGTACTTC. Amino acid sequence: CASSYWEGTYEQYF. The genes are TRBV6-2 or TRBV6-3 and TRBJ2-7; 7 bases match TRBD2. V lost 3 bases, J lost 4 bases, and 6 bases stayed unmatched. Germline V gives CDR1 MNHEY, CDR2 SVGEGT. The CDR3 contains 14 residues.